The 18 T cell receptor beta chains listed next were all sequenced from one sample in a study of T cells in Graves' hyperthyroidism and ophthalmopathy. Researchers took RNA transcripts and amplified the TCR beta CDR3 regions from them. HTBI primers were employed in a first-round RT-PCR of the TCR CDR3. Each CDR3 protein is one row after TCRdb ran MiXCR on the multiplex PCR reads. The sample shows some 490,000 distinct CDR3 sequences, roughly a sixth of them seen only once. Material: blood. These TCRs come from a woman aged 25 to 39 with Graves' ophthalmopathy.

This clonotype was observed at least ten times. The chain combines TRBV15 with TRBJ2-1, with D hard to call. The germline V gene encodes CDR1 LNHNV and CDR2 YYDKDF (reference sequence). The CDR3 spans 11 residues. The V gene lost 8 bases and the J gene lost 9 bases, with 11 bases spanning the gap. The CDR3 DNA is TGTGCCACCCGTATAGTGGGTGAGCAGTTCTTC. Its translation: CATRIVGEQFF.

This clonotype was counted many times. The chain uses TRBV7-9 and TRBJ2-1, with D perhaps matching TRBD2 (5 bases). CDR3 length equals 16 residues. V was shortened by 4 bases and J by 8 bases, with 21 bases between the two germline ends. Germline CDR1 SEHNR, CDR2 FQNEAQ (reference sequence). The CDR3 sequence: CASSSDSLVGFDEQFF. In DNA, the CDR3 is TGTGCCAGCAGCTCGGACTCCTTAGTAGGATTCGATGAGCAGTTCTTC.

This clonotype was observed at least ten times. V usage is TRBV12-3 or TRBV12-4 and J usage is TRBJ2-7; a possible D gene is TRBD2 (6 bases). V was shortened by 7 bases and J by 3 bases, with 31 bases between the two germline ends. This CDR3 is 19 amino acids long. The CDR3 is CASILLASSLLVFIYEQYF. CDR3 DNA: TGTGCCAGCATCTTACTAGCCTCCTCCCTACTAGTTTTTATCTACGAGCAGTACTTC.

As concerns this clonotype: Sequence at one end of the junction differs from germline and may be a read error. The chain has TRBV11-2 and TRBJ2-3; 8 nucleotides line up with TRBD2. Germline assignment: CDR1 SGHAT and CDR2 FQNNGV. The CDR3 runs 14 residues. DNA for the CDR3: TGTGCCAGCAGCTTCAGCGGGAGCATAGATACGCAGTATTTT. Translated: CASSFSGSIDTQYF.

This clonotype occurred many times. This chain connects TRBV30 to TRBJ2-3, with 8 bases lining up with TRBD1. The CDR3 is made up of 14 amino acids. V shed 2 bases and J 5 bases; nucleotides not matched to a gene: 6. The germline V gene encodes CDR1 GTSNPN and CDR2 SVGIG (reference sequence). The DNA for the CDR3 is TGTGCCTGGAGTATAACAGGGGGTAGAGATACGCAGTATTTT. The encoded protein is CAWSITGGRDTQYF.

V gene TRBV6-1 combines with J gene TRBJ2-7, with D perhaps TRBD2 (6 bases). V was clipped by 7 bases and J by 7 bases, with 23 bases between them. This CDR3 is built from 15 residues. Germline V gene lookup returns CDR1 MNHNS and CDR2 SASEGT. CDR3 amino acids: CASTDGGGWGGEQYF. Written as DNA, the CDR3 is TGTGCCAGCACCGACGGTGGAGGGTGGGGCGGGGAGCAGTACTTC.

V and J are TRBV18 and TRBJ1-4, with TRBD1 identical over 7 bases. The germline V gene encodes CDR1 KGHSH and CDR2 LQKENI. The CDR3 extends over 15 amino acids. The ends lost 4 bases at V and 2 bases at J; junction bases unmatched: 4. DNA for the CDR3: TGTGCCAGCTCACAACTCAGGGGGACTAATGAAAAACTGTTTTTT. This encodes CASSQLRGTNEKLFF.

In its sample, this clonotype was seen many times. The chain employs TRBV20-1 and TRBJ2-1, with 8 bases matching TRBD2. Germline V lookup: CDR1 DFQATT, CDR2 SNEGSKA (reference sequence). This CDR3 is built from 14 residues. The J segment lost 5 bases and the V segment lost 1 base, leaving 4 bases of the junction unmatched. As DNA, the CDR3 is TGCAGTGCTAGAGGGGGACTAGTACACAATGAGCAGTTCTTC. Encoded protein: CSARGGLVHNEQFF.

V gene TRBV28 combines with J gene TRBJ2-3; D gene ambiguous. The ends were cut back, 4 bases at V and 0 bases at J, with 17 bases in the middle. The CDR3 totals 17 residues. Per germline, CDR1 MDHEN and CDR2 SYDVKM. The DNA for the CDR3 is TGTGCCAGCAGTTCCGCCTCTTTATCGGCGAGCACAGATACGCAGTATTTT. Its translation: CASSSASLSASTDTQYF. Filled out from reference TRBV28 and TRBJ2-3, the complete variable domain reads DVKVTQSSRYLVKRTGEKVFLECVQDMDHENMFWYRQDPGLGLRLIYFSYDVKMKEKGDIPEGYSVSREKKERFSLILESASTNQTSMYLCASSSASLSASTDTQYFGPGTRLTVL.

The V gene is TRBV13, the J gene TRBJ1-4; no definite D call. This CDR3 spans 15 amino acids. Trimming left V 0 bases short and J 8 bases short, with 13 bases between. The germline V gene has CDR1 PRHDT and CDR2 FYEKMQ (reference sequence). The CDR3 bases are TGTGCCAGCAGCTTAGGCCCACCGCAAGCGGAAAAACTGTTTTTT. It encodes CASSLGPPQAEKLFF.

CDR3 coding DNA: TGTGCCAGCAGCCAGGAGATTAGCGGGAGCCCCACAGATACGCAGTATTTT. It codes for CASSQEISGSPTDTQYF. The chain is built from TRBV4-2 and TRBJ2-3, with 9 bases aligning to TRBD2. The germline V gene has CDR1 LGHNA and CDR2 YNFKEQ. The CDR3 totals 17 residues. Losses at the gene ends were 3 bases for V and 2 bases for J; bases not matched to a gene: 9.

The rearrangement uses TRBV12-3 or TRBV12-4 and TRBJ2-3; 8 bases fit TRBD2. The J segment lost 0 bases and the V segment lost 4 bases, leaving 3 bases of the junction unmatched. The CDR3 length is 15 residues. The CDR3, as DNA: TGTGCCAGCAGTTCCGGGGGGGAGAGCACAGATACGCAGTATTTT. Its protein is CASSSGGESTDTQYF.

This clonotype was counted ten times or more. The chain employs TRBV13 and TRBJ2-7; 9 bases match TRBD1. The CDR3 is 15 residues long. V shed 4 bases and J 3 bases; nucleotides not matched to a gene: 7. The germline V gene has CDR1 PRHDT and CDR2 FYEKMQ (reference sequence). CDR3 sequence: CASSSLTGGLYEQYF. The CDR3, as DNA: TGTGCCAGCAGCTCCTTAACAGGGGGCCTCTACGAGCAGTACTTC.

The V and J genes are TRBV10-1 and TRBJ2-5; no definite D call. Germline assignment: CDR1 WNHNN and CDR2 SYGVQD (reference sequence). This CDR3 contains 14 residues. V lost 2 bases to trimming and J lost 1 base, with 8 bases between them. CDR3 in DNA: TGCGCCAGCAGTGAGACCCAGACCCAAGAGACCCAGTACTTC. Protein: CASSETQTQETQYF.

This clonotype was seen at least ten times. The chain recombines TRBV18 with TRBJ1-3; tentatively, D is TRBD1 (6 bases). V was shortened by 6 bases and J by 1 base, with 13 bases between the two germline ends. This CDR3 is 15 amino acids long. Looked up from germline, CDR1 is KGHSH and CDR2 is LQKENI. CDR3 in DNA: TGTGCCAGCTCCCAAACCGGGACATCTGGAAACACCATATATTTT. Amino acid sequence: CASSQTGTSGNTIYF. The variable domain in full, with the rest retrieved from reference TRBV18 and TRBJ1-3, is NAGVMQNPRHLVRRRGQEARLRCSPMKGHSHVYWYRQLPEEGLKFMVYLQKENIIDESGMPKERFSAEFPKEGPSILRIQQVVRGDSAAYFCASSQTGTSGNTIYFGEGSWLTVV.

Only a few counts were recorded for this clonotype. This chain links TRBV9 with TRBJ2-7; TRBD2 matches 12 bases. The germline V gene has CDR1 SGDLS and CDR2 YYNGEE. The CDR3 totals 16 residues. Trimming cost V 3 bases and J 6 bases; bases outside gene matches: 10. The CDR3 reads CASSAHVTSGRGEQYF. DNA for the CDR3: TGTGCCAGCAGCGCCCACGTGACTAGCGGGAGAGGCGAGCAGTACTTC.

This clonotype was recorded at least ten times. This chain uses TRBV2 with TRBJ2-1, with D unresolved. The V gene lost 0 bases and the J gene lost 0 bases, with 6 bases spanning the gap. The CDR3 is made up of 15 amino acids. The V gene's germline CDR1 is SNHLY and CDR2 FYNNEI. The DNA of the CDR3 is TGTGCCAGCAGTGAAGCGGAGAGCTCCTACAATGAGCAGTTCTTC. This encodes CASSEAESSYNEQFF.

At least ten counts were recorded for this clonotype. The J gene is TRBJ2-5, the V gene TRBV5-5, with 7 nucleotides matching TRBD1. Germline V CDR1 and CDR2: SGHKS, YYEKEE (reference sequence). This CDR3 is 15 amino acids long. V lost 1 base and J lost 3; bases outside the gene matches: 6. The CDR3 is CASSLSPTGKETQYF. As DNA, the CDR3 is TGTGCCAGCAGCTTGTCCCCGACAGGGAAAGAGACCCAGTACTTC.